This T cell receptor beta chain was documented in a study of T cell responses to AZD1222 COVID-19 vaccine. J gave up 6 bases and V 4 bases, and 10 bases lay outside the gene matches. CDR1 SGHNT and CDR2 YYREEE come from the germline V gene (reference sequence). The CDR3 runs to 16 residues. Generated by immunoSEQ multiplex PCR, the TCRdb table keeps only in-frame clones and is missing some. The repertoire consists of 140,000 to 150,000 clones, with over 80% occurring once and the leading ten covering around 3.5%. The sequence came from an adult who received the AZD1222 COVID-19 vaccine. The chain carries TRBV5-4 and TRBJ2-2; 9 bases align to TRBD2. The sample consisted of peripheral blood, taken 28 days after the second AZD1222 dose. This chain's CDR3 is CASSLRLAGAAGELFF. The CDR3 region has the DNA TGTGCCAGCAGCCTCCGGTTAGCGGGAGCGGCCGGGGAGCTGTTTTTT.